A single sample gave rise to the 13 T cell receptor beta chains below, sequenced in a study of shared clonotypes between healthy human individuals. The assay was immunoSEQ multiplex PCR, and TCRdb's table has in-frame clones only and misses some. The table includes roughly 1.4 million clones, approximately 98.5% detected once. Sequencing was performed on naive CD4+ T cells sorted from blood. This sample's subset: CD45RA+ positively selected. The receptor set was obtained from a young man in good health.

The J gene is TRBJ1-5, the V gene TRBV28; TRBD1 matches at 8 bases. Germline loops: CDR1 MDHEN, CDR2 SYDVKM. The junction had 6 bases not matched to a gene; V was cut back by 2 bases and J by 3 bases. This CDR3 has 16 amino acids. CDR3 sequence: CASSLKRTGTNQPQHF. In DNA form, the CDR3 reads TGTGCCAGCAGTTTAAAAAGGACAGGGACCAATCAGCCCCAGCATTTT.

In its sample, this clone was seen once. J is TRBJ1-4 and V is TRBV12-2; the table calls TRBD1, which could not be checked here. TRBV12-2 counts as a pseudogene. The CDR3 has 16 residues. The CDR3 spells CASRLVGTGLYEKLFF. CDR3 bases: TGTGCAAGTCGCTTAGTGGGGACAGGGTTGTACGAAAAACTGTTTTTT.

V gene TRBV5-4 combines with J gene TRBJ2-5, with 8 bases matching TRBD1. Germline lookup yields CDR1 SGHNT and CDR2 YYREEE (reference sequence). CDR3 length: 15 amino acids. V shed 4 bases and J 5 bases; nucleotides not matched to a gene: 10. The CDR3 DNA reads as TGTGCCAGCAGCGACAAACAGGGGGATCTGGAGACCCAGTACTTC. It codes for CASSDKQGDLETQYF.

The chain joins TRBV7-3 to TRBJ2-2; D gene uncertain. Trimming took off 2 bases at V and 0 bases at J, with 7 bases between the two ends. This CDR3 comprises 15 residues. The germline gives CDR1 SGHTA, CDR2 FQGTGA. The CDR3 sequence: CASSLDPPNTGELFF. The CDR3 DNA reads as TGTGCCAGCAGCTTAGACCCCCCGAACACCGGGGAGCTGTTTTTT.

The V and J genes are TRBV5-4 and TRBJ2-1; 7 nucleotides line up with TRBD1. Trimming took 4 bases from V and 0 from J; bases not matched to a gene: 4. Germline V gives CDR1 SGHNT, CDR2 YYREEE (reference sequence). The CDR3 spans 15 residues. The CDR3 bases are TGTGCCAGCAGCCCCGACAGGGCCTCCTACAATGAGCAGTTCTTC. It codes for CASSPDRASYNEQFF.

The CDR3 nucleotides read TGTGCCAGCAGTTACTCGACTAGCGGGTCGCTCTACGAGCAGTACTTC. Translating gives CASSYSTSGSLYEQYF. V usage is TRBV6-5 and J usage is TRBJ2-7, with TRBD2 matching 10 bases. The ends lost 0 bases at V and 3 bases at J; junction bases unmatched: 5. Per germline, CDR1 MNHEY and CDR2 SVGAGI. The length of the CDR3 is 16 residues.

The chain uses TRBV27 and TRBJ2-7, with a weak D call TRBD1 (7 bases). Trimming removed 6 bases from V and 0 bases from J, with 15 bases in between. This CDR3 comprises 15 residues. Germline values: CDR1 MNHEY, CDR2 SMNVEV (reference sequence). DNA of the CDR3: TGTGCCAGCAGCCGCCAGGGGGAGGCCTCCTACGAGCAGTACTTC. Translating it yields CASSRQGEASYEQYF.

This chain links TRBV7-2 with TRBJ2-6; D possibly corresponds to TRBD1 (5 bases). V was pared by 5 bases and J by 0 bases, with 11 bases between. The CDR3 consists of 16 residues. Germline V gives CDR1 SGHTA, CDR2 FQGNSA. The CDR3 sequence is CASSPRVNSGANVLTF. CDR3 coding DNA: TGTGCCAGCAGCCCCAGGGTGAACTCTGGGGCCAACGTCCTGACTTTC.

The genes are TRBV5-1 and TRBJ2-7, with D perhaps TRBD1 (6 bases). This CDR3 has 15 residues. V lost 0 bases, J lost 2 bases, and 12 bases lay in between. Germline lookup yields CDR1 SGHRS and CDR2 YFSETQ. The CDR3 here is CASSLGVGAPYEQYF. The CDR3 bases are TGCGCCAGCAGCTTGGGAGTGGGGGCACCCTACGAGCAGTACTTC.

This chain connects TRBV4-2 to TRBJ1-5; the match to TRBD1 covers 9 bases. V shed 1 base, J shed 4 bases, and the junction held 11 bases outside the gene matches. The CDR3 sequence is 18 residues long. Germline CDR1 is LGHNA and CDR2 is YNFKEQ. The CDR3 DNA follows: TGTGCCAGCAGCCAAGCAACCGGGACAGGGTTCGGGAATCAGCCCCAGCATTTT. This gives the protein CASSQATGTGFGNQPQHF.

This sequence joins TRBV11-1 and TRBJ2-1; TRBD1 matches 9 bases. The CDR3 is 18 residues long. The V gene end was trimmed by 0 bases and the J gene end by 5 bases; junction bases not matched to a gene: 11. The germline V gene has CDR1 SGHAT and CDR2 FQDESV (reference sequence). The CDR3: CASSLAPPTGGNHNEQFF. The DNA for the CDR3 is TGTGCCAGCAGCTTAGCGCCTCCGACAGGGGGTAATCACAATGAGCAGTTCTTC.

This chain links TRBV7-2 with TRBJ1-1, with D uncertain. The V end was cut by 2 bases, the J end by 11 bases, with 9 bases between. The CDR3 is made up of 11 amino acids. Germline V gives CDR1 SGHTA, CDR2 FQGNSA. As DNA, the CDR3 is TGTGCCAGCAGCTTACTGGATGTCGCTTTCTTT. Its protein product is CASSLLDVAFF.

With regard to this clone: The sample holds other DNA sequences that translate to the same CDR3. The chain is built from TRBV18 and TRBJ2-7, with 8 bases that match TRBD1. Per germline, CDR1 KGHSH and CDR2 LQKENI. The CDR3 is made up of 15 amino acids. J was trimmed by 3 bases and V by 3 bases; bases with no gene match: 7. CDR3 loop: CASSPLPGQDYEQYF. The DNA for the CDR3 is TGTGCCAGCTCACCTCTACCGGGACAGGACTACGAGCAGTACTTC.